Listed below are T cell receptor beta chains from one sample, sequenced in a study of lymphopenia after photon versus proton radiotherapy. TCRdb's table, derived via immunoSEQ multiplex PCR, lists solely in-frame clones and lacks some. The table has about 7,300 clones, about 92% seen once. Sequencing used peripheral blood, obtained from a patient treated with photon-based radiotherapy. These receptors originate from a woman aged 50 to 65 with cholangiocarcinoma. The CDR3 runs from the conserved cysteine through the conserved F or W. Fields, in order: V gene, CDR3 length, J gene, clone size, D gene, CDR3 protein, CDR3 DNA. The D gene is left open where the match is weak. Size tells how often a clone was seen (once, few, many) or the class of an expanded clone, and some rows leave it out.

TRBV29-1	15	TRBJ1-2	.	.	CSVRGGPVAGRGYTF	TGCAGCGTCCGTGGGGGGCCGGTCGCTGGGCGAGGCTACACCTTC
TRBV4-3	14	TRBJ1-2	.	.	CASSPKWGGVGYTF	TGCGCCAGCAGTCCAAAATGGGGCGGGGTCGGCTACACCTTC
TRBV19	14	TRBJ2-2	.	.	CASSIVPGSRGLFF	TGTGCCAGTAGTATAGTCCCAGGGTCGCGGGGGCTGTTTTTT
TRBV19	15	TRBJ2-2	.	.	CASSGRAPRTGELFF	TGTGCCAGTAGTGGCCGGGCCCCAAGGACCGGGGAGCTGTTTTTT
TRBV6-5	15	TRBJ2-5	.	TRBD2	CASSLTSGAEETQYF	TGTGCCAGCAGTCTGACTAGCGGGGCTGAAGAGACCCAGTACTTC
TRBV19	17	TRBJ1-3	.	.	CASSLFRGQGFGNTIYF	TGTGCCAGTAGTCTTTTTCGCGGACAAGGGTTTGGAAACACCATATATTTT
TRBV19	11	TRBJ2-7	.	.	CASGHVYEQYF	TGTGCCAGTGGCCACGTCTACGAGCAGTACTTC
TRBV6-1	14	TRBJ1-1	.	.	CASSEGRANTEAFF	TGTGCCAGCAGTGAAGGGCGGGCGAACACTGAAGCTTTCTTT
TRBV6-6	14	TRBJ1-2	.	.	CASATPVLNYGYTF	TGTGCCAGCGCGACTCCAGTGCTTAACTATGGCTACACCTTC
TRBV5-1	16	TRBJ1-2	.	TRBD1	CASSLEGAPGPYGYTF	TGCGCCAGCAGCTTGGAGGGGGCGCCGGGTCCCTATGGCTACACCTTC
TRBV5-8	13	TRBJ1-2	.	.	CASSFGENYGYTF	TGTGCCAGCAGCTTCGGAGAAAACTATGGCTACACCTTC
TRBV10-3	14	TRBJ2-3	.	TRBD2	CAMASGGDTDTQYF	TGTGCCATGGCTAGCGGGGGCGACACAGATACGCAGTATTTT
TRBV5-6	11	TRBJ1-2	.	.	CASSLGYGYTF	TGTGCCAGCAGCTTAGGATATGGCTACACCTTC
TRBV7-9	16	TRBJ2-1	.	.	CASSFLPSGPLNEQFF	TGTGCCAGCAGTTTCCTCCCGAGTGGGCCACTCAATGAGCAGTTCTTC
TRBV9	16	TRBJ2-2	.	.	CASSVRLDGLGGELFF	TGTGCCAGCAGCGTAAGGCTAGATGGATTAGGCGGGGAGCTGTTTTTT
TRBV5-1	14	TRBJ2-3	.	TRBD2	CASRRLALEDTQYF	TGCGCCAGCAGGAGACTAGCGTTAGAAGATACGCAGTATTTT
TRBV19	16	TRBJ2-1	few	TRBD2	CASSISPIAGDNEQFF	TGTGCCAGTAGTATAAGTCCTATAGCGGGGGACAATGAGCAGTTCTTC
TRBV7-9	13	TRBJ2-5	.	.	CASSLGADGSQYF	TGTGCCAGCAGCTTAGGAGCAGATGGGAGCCAGTACTTC
TRBV2	14	TRBJ1-4	.	TRBD1	CASSATGVNEKLFF	TGTGCCAGCAGCGCCACAGGGGTTAATGAAAAACTGTTTTTT
TRBV27	17	TRBJ1-5	once	.	CASSFTGGLEGNQPQHF	TGTGCCAGCAGTTTTACTGGGGGGCTGGAGGGCAATCAGCCCCAGCATTTT
TRBV19	16	TRBJ1-2	.	TRBD1	CASSTGTGRFNYGYTF	TGTGCCAGTAGCACCGGGACAGGAAGATTTAACTATGGCTACACCTTC
TRBV27	15	TRBJ1-1	.	TRBD1	CASKRDSILNTEAFF	TGTGCCAGCAAGCGGGACAGCATACTGAACACTGAAGCTTTCTTT
TRBV10-2	15	TRBJ2-7	.	.	CASRGVWGRTYEQYF	TGCGCCAGCAGGGGAGTATGGGGGCGGACCTACGAGCAGTACTTC
TRBV27	16	TRBJ2-2	.	TRBD2	CASSLLIAGAAGELFF	TGTGCCAGCAGTTTATTAATAGCGGGGGCGGCCGGGGAGCTGTTTTTT
TRBV10-3	16	TRBJ2-1	.	.	CAISRAGNKSYNEQFF	TGTGCCATCAGTCGGGCGGGGAACAAGTCCTACAATGAGCAGTTCTTC
TRBV7-2	15	TRBJ2-7	.	TRBD2	CASSPSGGPTYEQYF	TGTGCCAGCAGCCCCAGCGGGGGACCCACCTACGAGCAGTACTTC
TRBV18	16	TRBJ1-5	.	TRBD1	CASSPPEGQPNQPQHF	TGTGCCAGCTCACCACCGGAGGGACAGCCAAATCAGCCCCAGCATTTT
TRBV10-3	18	TRBJ2-5	.	TRBD2	CAISPIFPTSGGGETQYF	TGTGCCATCAGTCCAATCTTTCCGACTAGCGGGGGGGGTGAGACCCAGTACTTC
TRBV5-1	14	TRBJ1-2	.	.	CASSPQPDDYGYTF	TGCGCCAGCAGCCCCCAACCCGATGACTATGGCTACACCTTC
TRBV5-1	16	TRBJ2-5	.	TRBD2	CASSLMPSGGQETQYF	TGCGCCAGCAGCTTGATGCCTAGCGGGGGGCAAGAGACCCAGTACTTC
TRBV9	13	TRBJ1-1	.	.	CASSRGLTEVAFF	TGTGCCAGCAGCCGCGGGTTGACGGAGGTCGCTTTCTTT